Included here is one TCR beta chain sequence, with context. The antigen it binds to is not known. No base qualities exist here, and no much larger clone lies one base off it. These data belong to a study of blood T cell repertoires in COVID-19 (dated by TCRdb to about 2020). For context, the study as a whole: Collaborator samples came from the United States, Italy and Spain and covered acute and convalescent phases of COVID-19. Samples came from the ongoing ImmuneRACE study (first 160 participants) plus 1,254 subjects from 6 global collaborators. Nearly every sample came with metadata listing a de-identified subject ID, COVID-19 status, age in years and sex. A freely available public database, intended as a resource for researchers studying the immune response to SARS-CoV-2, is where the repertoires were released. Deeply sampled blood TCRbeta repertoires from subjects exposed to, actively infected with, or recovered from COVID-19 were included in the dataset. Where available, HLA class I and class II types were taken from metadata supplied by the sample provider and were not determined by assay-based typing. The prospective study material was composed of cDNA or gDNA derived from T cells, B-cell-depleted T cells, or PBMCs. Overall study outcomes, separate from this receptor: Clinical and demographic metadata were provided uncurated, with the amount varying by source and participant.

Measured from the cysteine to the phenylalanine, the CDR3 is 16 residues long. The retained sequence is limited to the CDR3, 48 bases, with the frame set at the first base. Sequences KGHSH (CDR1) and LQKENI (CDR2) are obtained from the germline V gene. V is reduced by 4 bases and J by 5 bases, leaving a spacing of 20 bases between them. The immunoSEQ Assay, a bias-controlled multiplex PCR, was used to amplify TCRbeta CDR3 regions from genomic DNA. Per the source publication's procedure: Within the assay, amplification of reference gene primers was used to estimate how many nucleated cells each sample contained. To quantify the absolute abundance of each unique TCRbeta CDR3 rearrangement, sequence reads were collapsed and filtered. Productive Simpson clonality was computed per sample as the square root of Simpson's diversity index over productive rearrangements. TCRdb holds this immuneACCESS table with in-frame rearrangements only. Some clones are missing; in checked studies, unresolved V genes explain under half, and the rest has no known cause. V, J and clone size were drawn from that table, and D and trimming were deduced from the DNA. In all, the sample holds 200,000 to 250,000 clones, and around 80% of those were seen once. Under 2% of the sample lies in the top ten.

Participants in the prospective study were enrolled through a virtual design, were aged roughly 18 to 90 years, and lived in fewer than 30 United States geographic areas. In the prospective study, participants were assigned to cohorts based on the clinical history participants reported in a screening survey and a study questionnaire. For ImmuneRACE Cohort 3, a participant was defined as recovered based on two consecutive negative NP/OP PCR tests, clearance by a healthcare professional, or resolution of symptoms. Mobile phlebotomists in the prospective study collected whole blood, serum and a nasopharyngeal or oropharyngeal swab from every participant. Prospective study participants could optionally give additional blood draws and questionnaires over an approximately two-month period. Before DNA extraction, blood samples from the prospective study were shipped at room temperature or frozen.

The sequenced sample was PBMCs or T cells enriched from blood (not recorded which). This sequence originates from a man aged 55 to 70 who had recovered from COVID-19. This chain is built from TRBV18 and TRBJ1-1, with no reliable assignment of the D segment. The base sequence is TGTGCCAGCTCACTTTCGTCAGGCCATACGGGGACTGAAGCTTTCTTT. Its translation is CASSLSSGHTGTEAFF. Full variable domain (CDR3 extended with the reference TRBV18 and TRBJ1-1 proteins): NAGVMQNPRHLVRRRGQEARLRCSPMKGHSHVYWYRQLPEEGLKFMVYLQKENIIDESGMPKERFSAEFPKEGPSILRIQQVVRGDSAAYFCASSLSSGHTGTEAFFGQGTRLTVV.